The 8 T cell receptor beta chains listed next were all sequenced from one sample in a study of OX40 agonist ivuxolimab in advanced cancers. The method was immunoSEQ multiplex PCR; TCRdb's version includes in-frame clones alone and lacks a portion of them. The repertoire holds some 64,000 clones, with about 90% as singletons. The material sequenced was CD4+ or CD8+ T cells sorted from blood, taken in a trial of the OX40 agonist ivuxolimab. These receptors came from an adult with an advanced solid tumor such as melanoma, head and neck, liver or kidney cancer.

The chain combines TRBV30 with TRBJ1-5; TRBD1 might be the D (5 bases). CDR1 GTSNPN and CDR2 SVGIG come from the germline V gene (reference sequence). CDR3 length: 15 residues. The V end lost 1 base, the J end lost 3 bases, and 13 bases lay between the germline ends. The chain's CDR3 is CAWSATGTSNQPQHF. The CDR3 region has the DNA TGTGCCTGGAGTGCCACCGGGACGTCCAATCAGCCCCAGCATTTT.

J is TRBJ2-2 and V is TRBV5-8, with D perhaps matching TRBD1 (5 bases). V was clipped by 4 bases and J by 0 bases, with 16 bases between them. The germline V gene encodes CDR1 SGHTS and CDR2 YDEGEE. The CDR3 runs to 17 residues. CDR3 sequence (DNA): TGTGCCAGCAGCAAGAGAAGGGGCGAGTCGAACACCGGGGAGCTGTTTTTT. It specifies CASSKRRGESNTGELFF.

There are a few counts of this clone. V gene TRBV2 combines with J gene TRBJ1-2, with 8 bases lining up with TRBD1. Germline CDR1 and CDR2: SNHLY and FYNNEI. J gave up 14 bases and V 3 bases, and 11 bases lay outside the gene matches. The CDR3 is 13 residues long. The chain's CDR3 is CASSDMIQGARTF. The CDR3 nucleotides read TGTGCCAGCAGTGACATGATCCAGGGGGCACGGACCTTC.

The chain recombines TRBV2 with TRBJ1-1, with a tentative D call TRBD1 (6 bases). CDR3 length equals 15 residues. Germline CDR1 and CDR2: SNHLY and FYNNEI. V was pared by 6 bases and J by 2 bases, with 16 bases between. The CDR3 sequence is CASRPLQGGNTEAFF. The CDR3 coding sequence is TGTGCCAGCAGGCCATTACAGGGAGGAAACACTGAAGCTTTCTTT.

The genes are TRBV7-3 and TRBJ2-2; D call uncertain. This CDR3 has 14 residues. V lost 1 base, J lost 4 bases, and 7 bases lay in between. CDR1 and CDR2 (germline): SGHTA, FQGTGA. CDR3 residues: CASSLSTGTGELFF. DNA of the CDR3: TGTGCCAGCAGCTTAAGTACGGGCACCGGGGAGCTGTTTTTT.

This clone was seen once. This CDR3 reads CASSITSGPEQYF. CDR3 coding DNA: TGTGCCAGCAGCATCACTAGCGGACCCGAGCAGTACTTC. The V gene is TRBV7-2, the J gene TRBJ2-7; 8 bases align to TRBD2. Germline CDR1 reads SGHTA; CDR2 reads FQGNSA. With 5 bases clipped from V and 6 bases from J, the junction kept 6 bases outside the gene matches. The CDR3 covers 13 residues.

The chain employs TRBV28 and TRBJ2-3; TRBD2 might be the D (6 bases). This CDR3 comprises 16 residues. Per germline, CDR1 MDHEN and CDR2 SYDVKM. Trimming stripped 7 bases from V and 0 bases from J, with 17 bases between. CDR3 sequence: CASTRGTDPSTDTQYF. The CDR3 nucleotides read TGTGCCAGCACCCGAGGGACTGATCCCAGCACAGATACGCAGTATTTT. The whole variable domain, filled in from reference TRBV28 and TRBJ2-3, reads DVKVTQSSRYLVKRTGEKVFLECVQDMDHENMFWYRQDPGLGLRLIYFSYDVKMKEKGDIPEGYSVSREKKERFSLILESASTNQTSMYLCASTRGTDPSTDTQYFGPGTRLTVL.

The count of this clone is one. This chain's CDR3 is CASCPELATNTGELFF. DNA for the CDR3: TGTGCCAGCTGCCCGGAACTAGCGACGAACACCGGGGAGCTGTTTTTT. This chain uses TRBV27 with TRBJ2-2; 7 positions agree with TRBD2. J gave up 0 bases and V 8 bases, and 9 bases lay outside the gene matches. The germline V gene encodes CDR1 MNHEY and CDR2 SMNVEV (reference sequence). The CDR3 loop spans 16 amino acids.